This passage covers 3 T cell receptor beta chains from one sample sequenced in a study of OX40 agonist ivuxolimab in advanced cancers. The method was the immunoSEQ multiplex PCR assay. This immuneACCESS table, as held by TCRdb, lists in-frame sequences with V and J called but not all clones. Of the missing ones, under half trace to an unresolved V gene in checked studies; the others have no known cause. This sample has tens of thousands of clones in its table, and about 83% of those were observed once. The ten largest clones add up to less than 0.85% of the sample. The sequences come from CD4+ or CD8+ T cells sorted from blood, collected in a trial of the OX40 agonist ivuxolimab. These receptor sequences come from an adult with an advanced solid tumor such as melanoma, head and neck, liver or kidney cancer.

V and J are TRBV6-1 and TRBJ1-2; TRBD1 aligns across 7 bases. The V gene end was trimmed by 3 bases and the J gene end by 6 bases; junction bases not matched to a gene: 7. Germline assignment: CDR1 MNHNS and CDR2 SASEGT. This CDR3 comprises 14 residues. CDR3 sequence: CASSDRQGFDGYTF. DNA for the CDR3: TGTGCCAGCAGTGATCGACAGGGATTCGATGGCTACACCTTC.

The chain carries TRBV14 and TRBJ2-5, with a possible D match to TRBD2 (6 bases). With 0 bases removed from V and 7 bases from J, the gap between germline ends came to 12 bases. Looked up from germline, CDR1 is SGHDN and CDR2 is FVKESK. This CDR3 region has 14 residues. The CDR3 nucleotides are TGTGCCAGCAGCCAAGATGGGACTTTTTGGACCCAGTACTTC. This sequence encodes CASSQDGTFWTQYF.

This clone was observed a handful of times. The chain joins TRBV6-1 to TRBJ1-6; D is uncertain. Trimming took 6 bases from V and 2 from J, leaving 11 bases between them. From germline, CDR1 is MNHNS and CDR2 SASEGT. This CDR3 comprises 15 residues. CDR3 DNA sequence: TGTGCCAGCAGAGTTGAGTTCACCTATAATTCACCCCTCCACTTT. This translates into CASRVEFTYNSPLHF.